The clone carrying this TCR beta chain was picked up a small number of times. This sample is part of a study of beta chain features in type 1 diabetes. Study as a whole: The number of sorted cells examined across all samples was 107,917,701.

Based on CD45RO/CCR7/CD25/CD127/CD95/CD27, CD4+ regulatory, stem cell-like memory, naive and central memory cells were sorted. This CDR3 contains 12 residues. Trimming stripped 4 bases from V and 2 bases from J, with 3 bases between. Germline V gives CDR1 SGHTA, CDR2 FQGNSA. Expressed TCRB transcripts were sequenced because the isolated RNA had all been reverse transcribed beforehand. The protocol was immunoSEQ multiplex PCR, while the TCRdb copy is restricted to in-frame clones and leaves out a portion. The table has hundreds of thousands of clones, 17% seen once; the top ten hold about 0.025%. The V and J genes are TRBV7-2 and TRBJ1-5; D is undetermined. The receptor comes from a young woman in good health. Sequences were obtained from naive CD4+ T cells from blood. The CDR3 protein is CASSWGNQPQHF. CDR3 nucleotide sequence: TGTGCCAGCAGCTGGGGCAATCAGCCCCAGCATTTT.